A selection of T cell receptor beta chains follows, all from one sample in a study of technical replicates of blood from a handful of donors. Repertoires were generated with immunoSEQ multiplex PCR, while TCRdb's copy carries only in-frame clones and drops some. The sample records approximately 75,000 clones, around 95% being singletons. Sequenced material: T cells isolated from PBMCs. The receptors were sampled from a human donor in good health. Each CDR3 is given with its conserved first and last residue. D genes are given only for firm matches. For some rows the clone size is stated as once, few or many, or as a class when expanded; others skip it.

d_gene	abundance	j_gene	v_gene	CDR3aa	CDR3nt
TRBD1	-	TRBJ2-5	TRBV2	CASKDRGPETQYF	TGTGCCAGCAAAGACAGGGGCCCCGAGACCCAGTACTTC
TRBD1	-	TRBJ2-7	TRBV4-2	CASSQGSGQGNEQYF	TGTGCCAGCAGCCAAGGTTCGGGACAGGGCAACGAGCAGTACTTC
-	-	TRBJ2-1	TRBV14	CASSQLSIGGEQFF	TGTGCCAGCAGCCAACTCTCCATAGGGGGTGAGCAGTTCTTC
-	-	TRBJ2-7	TRBV28	CASSYRDSGYEQYF	TGTGCCAGCAGTTACCGGGACTCCGGTTACGAGCAGTACTTC
TRBD1	-	TRBJ2-4	TRBV28	CASRGQGINIQYF	TGTGCCAGCAGGGGACAGGGGATAAACATTCAGTACTTC
-	-	TRBJ1-2	TRBV9	CASSASGRGGYTF	TGTGCCAGCAGCGCCTCGGGGAGAGGGGGCTACACCTTC
TRBD1	-	TRBJ2-1	TRBV9	CASSFGQGQEQFF	TGTGCCAGCAGCTTCGGACAGGGCCAAGAGCAGTTCTTC
TRBD1	-	TRBJ1-1	TRBV6-4	CASSPQPGTGLVAFF	TGTGCCAGCAGTCCACAACCCGGGACAGGGTTAGTAGCTTTCTTT
-	-	TRBJ2-3	TRBV4-1	CASSHPRDGVTDTQYF	TGCGCCAGCAGCCATCCCCGGGATGGGGTTACAGATACGCAGTATTTT
-	-	TRBJ1-4	TRBV7-8	CASSFYTATNEKLFF	TGTGCCAGCAGCTTTTACACAGCAACTAATGAAAAACTGTTTTTT
-	-	TRBJ2-3	TRBV5-1	CASRPGLNTDTQYF	TGCGCCAGCAGACCGGGACTTAACACAGATACGCAGTATTTT
TRBD2	once	TRBJ2-3	TRBV7-2	CASSWLKVTSGSWSDTQYF	TGTGCCAGCAGCTGGCTCAAGGTTACTAGCGGGAGTTGGTCAGATACGCAGTATTTT
TRBD2	-	TRBJ2-7	TRBV28	CASRGLAGGSSYEQYF	TGTGCCAGCAGGGGACTAGCGGGAGGGAGCTCCTACGAGCAGTACTTC
-	-	TRBJ2-7	TRBV2	CASSRRGRDEQYF	TGTGCCAGCAGCCGGAGAGGGCGGGACGAGCAGTACTTC
-	once	TRBJ2-7	TRBV5-6	CASSLTAGGPQYF	TGTGCCAGCAGCTTGACCGCCGGGGGGCCGCAGTACTTC
TRBD2	-	TRBJ2-2	TRBV7-8	CASSLKRELAGELFF	TGTGCCAGCAGCTTAAAGCGGGAGCTCGCCGGGGAGCTGTTTTTT
-	-	TRBJ1-1	TRBV2	CASRKTENTEAFF	TGTGCCAGCAGGAAAACAGAGAACACTGAAGCTTTCTTT
TRBD2	-	TRBJ2-7	TRBV4-1	CASSPLAGEWYEQYF	TGCGCCAGCAGCCCCCTCGCGGGAGAATGGTACGAGCAGTACTTC
TRBD2	few	TRBJ2-2	TRBV5-1	CASRETSGKVGELFF	TGCGCCAGCAGAGAGACTAGCGGGAAGGTCGGGGAGCTGTTTTTT
TRBD1	once	TRBJ1-1	TRBV7-3	CASSFRDRTEAFF	TGTGCCAGCAGCTTCCGGGACAGAACTGAAGCTTTCTTT
-	-	TRBJ1-3	TRBV2	CASSDGHYSGNTIYF	TGTGCCAGCAGTGACGGTCATTACTCTGGAAACACCATATATTTT
TRBD1	once	TRBJ1-4	TRBV10-3	CAISEDRDNEKLFF	TGTGCCATCAGTGAGGACAGGGATAATGAAAAACTGTTTTTT
-	-	TRBJ2-5	TRBV5-4	CASSLAGRAQETQYF	TGTGCCAGCAGCTTGGCCGGGCGGGCACAAGAGACCCAGTACTTC
TRBD2	-	TRBJ2-7	TRBV11-2	CASSLSGRMSEQYF	TGTGCCAGCAGCTTGAGCGGGAGAATGAGCGAGCAGTACTTC
TRBD2	-	TRBJ2-1	TRBV2	CASPVGTSGSYEQFF	TGTGCCAGCCCAGTTGGGACTAGCGGGAGCTATGAGCAGTTCTTC
-	-	TRBJ2-7	TRBV11-3	CASSFQNYEQYF	TGTGCCAGCAGCTTTCAAAATTACGAGCAGTACTTC
TRBD2	-	TRBJ2-3	TRBV15	CATSRSSGSTDTQYF	TGTGCCACCAGCAGATCTAGCGGGAGCACAGATACGCAGTATTTT
TRBD2	-	TRBJ2-7	TRBV4-1	CASSKTSGTSYEQYF	TGCGCCAGCAGCAAGACTAGCGGGACCTCCTACGAGCAGTACTTC
-	-	TRBJ2-3	TRBV13	CASSPDFSRANTTDTQYF	TGTGCCAGCAGCCCCGATTTTAGCAGGGCCAATACAACAGATACGCAGTATTTT
TRBD1	-	TRBJ2-5	TRBV28	CASIDDREETQYF	TGTGCCAGCATAGATGACAGGGAGGAGACCCAGTACTTC
TRBD2	-	TRBJ2-5	TRBV27	CASSPISGSYETQYF	TGTGCCAGCAGTCCCATTAGCGGGAGCTACGAGACCCAGTACTTC
TRBD1	-	TRBJ2-7	TRBV4-1	CASSLPLKGQGSYEQYF	TGCGCCAGCAGCTTACCACTCAAAGGACAGGGGTCCTACGAGCAGTACTTC
TRBD1	-	TRBJ1-3	TRBV5-1	CASSPGQLHSGNTIYF	TGCGCCAGCAGCCCGGGACAGCTTCACTCTGGAAACACCATATATTTT
TRBD2	-	TRBJ2-7	TRBV7-9	CASSLAGGLDEQYF	TGTGCCAGCAGCTTAGCGGGAGGGCTAGACGAGCAGTACTTC
TRBD2	-	TRBJ2-7	TRBV18	CASSPSGSSYEQYF	TGTGCCAGCTCACCGAGCGGGAGCTCCTACGAGCAGTACTTC
TRBD2	once	TRBJ2-7	TRBV7-2	CASSFYLAGGANEQYF	TGTGCCAGCAGCTTCTATCTAGCGGGAGGGGCCAACGAGCAGTACTTC
-	-	TRBJ1-4	TRBV4-2	CASSQVRQLREKLFF	TGTGCCAGCAGCCAAGTTCGACAGCTTAGGGAAAAACTGTTTTTT
-	-	TRBJ1-1	TRBV28	CASSWAKNTEAFF	TGTGCCAGCAGTTGGGCGAAGAACACTGAAGCTTTCTTT
TRBD2	-	TRBJ2-1	TRBV5-1	CASRAGPSSYNEQFF	TGCGCCAGCAGAGCGGGACCGAGCTCCTACAATGAGCAGTTCTTC
-	-	TRBJ1-2	TRBV2	CASRDTGYGYTF	TGTGCCAGCAGAGATACAGGGTATGGCTACACCTTC
-	-	TRBJ1-4	TRBV4-2	CASSQEGNRVEEKLFF	TGTGCCAGCAGCCAAGAAGGGAACAGGGTAGAGGAAAAACTGTTTTTT
-	-	TRBJ2-7	TRBV7-2	CASSLRGLGRRMYEQYF	TGTGCCAGCAGCTTACGGGGTCTGGGAAGGCGGATGTACGAGCAGTACTTC
-	-	TRBJ2-7	TRBV7-8	CASSLVIRGISYEQYF	TGTGCCAGCAGCTTAGTTATACGGGGTATCTCCTACGAGCAGTACTTC
TRBD2	-	TRBJ2-7	TRBV28	CASSTILAVQPYEQYF	TGTGCCAGCAGCACCATACTAGCGGTGCAACCCTACGAGCAGTACTTC
-	once	TRBJ2-6	TRBV6-5	CARYMPRSGANVLTF	TGTGCCAGATACATGCCGAGGTCAGGGGCCAACGTCCTGACTTTC
-	once	TRBJ1-2	TRBV19	CASTYRATTKYGYTF	TGTGCCAGTACTTATAGAGCGACTACGAAGTATGGCTACACCTTC
-	-	TRBJ2-2	TRBV5-1	CASSFHQGTGELFF	TGCGCCAGCAGCTTCCACCAGGGGACCGGGGAGCTGTTTTTT
TRBD2	once	TRBJ2-1	TRBV7-3	CASSYSGSSYNEQFF	TGTGCCAGCAGTTACAGCGGGAGCTCCTACAATGAGCAGTTCTTC